What follows is one T cell receptor beta chain and its context. Its antigen is still unknown. No base-level quality is on record; no much larger clone is a single base apart. The V end loses 6 bases and the J end loses 0 bases, and a stretch of 9 bases separates them. Counted from cysteine to phenylalanine, this CDR3 has 13 amino acids. Of the read, only the CDR3 DNA is kept; its 39 bases are in frame from base 1. From a lookup of the germline V gene (reference sequence), CDR1 and CDR2 are LNHNV and YYDKDF. The sample belongs to a study of blood T cell repertoires in COVID-19 (dated by TCRdb to 2019 to 2021). At the level of the whole study: Samples covering the acute and convalescent phases of COVID-19 were provided by collaborators in the United States, Italy and Spain. The prospective study material was composed of cDNA or gDNA derived from T cells, B-cell-depleted T cells, or PBMCs. Subjects who had been exposed to COVID-19, were actively infected with it, or had recovered from it provided the deeply sampled blood TCRbeta repertoires that made up the dataset. The repertoires were made available in a free public database intended to serve as a resource for research on the immune response to SARS-CoV-2. Samples came from the ongoing ImmuneRACE study (first 160 participants) plus 1,254 subjects from 6 global collaborators. Nearly every sample came with metadata listing a de-identified subject ID, COVID-19 status, age in years and sex. Where available, HLA class I and class II types were taken from metadata supplied by the sample provider and were not determined by assay-based typing.

Participants in the prospective study were aged roughly 18 to 89 years, lived in 20 to 25 United States geographic areas, and enrolled through a virtual design. To assign participants to cohorts, the prospective study relied on clinical history that participants themselves reported in a screening survey and a study questionnaire. Recovered participants in ImmuneRACE Cohort 3 were defined by two consecutive negative NP/OP PCR tests, clearance by a healthcare professional, or resolution of symptoms. Mobile phlebotomists in the prospective study collected whole blood, serum and a nasopharyngeal or oropharyngeal swab from every participant. Additional blood draws and questionnaires over an approximately 2-month period could optionally be provided by prospective study participants. Before DNA extraction, blood samples from the prospective study were shipped at room temperature or frozen. The study at large found these results: How much clinical and demographic metadata was included differed by source and by participant, and the metadata was provided uncurated.

TCRbeta CDR3 regions were amplified from genomic DNA using the immunoSEQ Assay, a bias-controlled multiplex PCR. In the paper's pipeline: The number of nucleated cells in each sample was estimated from the amplification of reference gene primers within the assay. To quantify the absolute abundance of each unique TCRbeta CDR3 rearrangement, sequence reads were collapsed and filtered. For each sample, productive Simpson clonality was calculated as the square root of Simpson's diversity index over productive rearrangements. TCRdb took this table from immuneACCESS and kept in-frame rearrangements with V and J called. Such tables lack part of the clones; where checked against another copy, unresolved V genes explain under half of the gap, and the rest is unexplained. V, J and clone size are those of that table, while D and trimming were read from the DNA. For this sample the table gives 350,000 to 400,000 clones, of which roughly 84% were detected only once. The top ten constitute around 3% of the sample.

This TCR came from a woman in her thirties who had recovered from COVID-19. The sequence links TRBV15 to TRBJ2-7, and perhaps TRBD2 as D gene, on 5 matching bases. The sample comprised PBMCs or T cells enriched from blood (not recorded which). The CDR3 region reads CATSTEGSYEQYF. The nucleotides read TGTGCCACCAGTACCGAGGGCTCCTACGAGCAGTACTTC.